The 29 T cell receptor beta chains reported below all come from one sample, sequenced in a study of T cells after yellow fever vaccination. TCRdb itself ran the 5' RACE reads through MiXCR, one entry per CDR3 protein. The sample includes hundreds of thousands of distinct CDR3 sequences, around 10% of them seen just once. The sample here was CD4+ T cells sorted from PBMCs, taken 5 days after the yellow fever booster vaccination. The receptors here all came from a man aged 18 to 29 who received the YFV17D yellow fever vaccine.

The chain combines TRBV4-3 with TRBJ1-1; no definite D call. CDR1 and CDR2 from the germline V gene are LGHNA and YSLEER. With 0 bases removed from V and 5 bases from J, the gap between germline ends came to 7 bases. The CDR3 loop spans 13 amino acids. DNA for the CDR3: TGCGCCAGCAGCCAAGATCGGGAGACTGAAGCTTTCTTT. Its translation: CASSQDRETEAFF.

V usage is TRBV7-9 and J usage is TRBJ1-1, with a tentative D call TRBD1 (6 bases). The germline V and J ends were trimmed by 4 bases and 4 bases, with 19 bases remaining between them. There are 16 residues in the CDR3. Per the germline V gene, CDR1 is SEHNR and CDR2 is FQNEAQ (reference sequence). The CDR3 loop reads CASSSSKQGFRTEAFF. The CDR3 nucleotides read TGTGCCAGCAGCTCGAGCAAGCAGGGGTTTCGCACTGAAGCTTTCTTT.

The sample holds many counts of this clonotype. The rearrangement links TRBV5-6 to TRBJ1-1; D call uncertain. Trimming took off 6 bases at V and 1 base at J, with 19 bases between the two ends. The CDR3 contains 16 residues. Germline lookup yields CDR1 SGHDT and CDR2 YYEEEE. The CDR3 nucleotides read TGTGCCAGCAAAGACGGAGCCCTTAGAAGGAACACTGAAGCTTTCTTT. It translates to CASKDGALRRNTEAFF.

This clonotype was picked up a small number of times. It is likely a read error, because the conserved phenylalanine at the end of the CDR3 is missing. The limits of the CDR3 on the DNA are not certain, so only TCRdb's listed CDR3 is given. The chain has TRBV2 and TRBJ1-1; the DNA was not compared with TRBD1, the D call given in the table. Germline CDR1 SNHLY, CDR2 FYNNEI. With termini counted, the CDR3 has 11 amino acids. The CDR3 sequence is CASSGGTWIVV.

This clonotype occurred a few times. The chain is built from TRBV20-1 and TRBJ2-5, with no clear D. The germline gives CDR1 DFQATT, CDR2 SNEGSKA (reference sequence). V was shortened by 6 bases and J by 0 bases, with 8 bases between the two germline ends. The CDR3 sequence is 12 residues long. The CDR3 spells CSAEGYQETQYF. As DNA, the CDR3 is TGCAGTGCGGAAGGGTACCAAGAGACCCAGTACTTC.

This chain connects TRBV7-2 to TRBJ1-1; D unclear. The germline V gene has CDR1 SGHTA and CDR2 FQGNSA. The CDR3 spans 14 residues. The germline V and J ends were trimmed by 5 bases and 3 bases, with 13 bases remaining between them. The CDR3 bases are TGTGCCAGCAGCCCAAGGGCCGGGGACACTGAAGCTTTCTTT. Amino acid sequence: CASSPRAGDTEAFF.

This clonotype was picked up a small number of times. This chain joins TRBV5-6 and TRBJ2-5, with no clear D. The CDR3 length is 13 residues. Germline V gene data show CDR1 as SGHDT and CDR2 as YYEEEE. Trimming took off 5 bases at V and 5 bases at J, with 13 bases between the two ends. CDR3 amino acids: CASSKIDAETQYF. CDR3 bases: TGTGCCAGCAGTAAGATAGACGCGGAGACCCAGTACTTC.

The V gene is TRBV5-1, the J gene TRBJ2-7; perhaps D is TRBD1 or TRBD2 (5 bases each). Germline CDR1 and CDR2: SGHRS and YFSETQ. The ends were cut back, 5 bases at V and 3 bases at J, with 15 bases in the middle. This CDR3 is built from 14 residues. The CDR3 protein is CASSFQGDVYEQYF. DNA for the CDR3: TGCGCCAGCAGTTTTCAGGGAGACGTCTACGAGCAGTACTTC. Combining the CDR3 with reference TRBV5-1 and TRBJ2-7 gives the whole variable domain KAGVTQTPRYLIKTRGQQVTLSCSPISGHRSVSWYQQTPGQGLQFLFEYFSETQRNKGNFPGRFSGRQFSNSRSEMNVSTLELGDSALYLCASSFQGDVYEQYFGPGTRLTVT.

A few counts support this clonotype. The chain uses TRBV6-2 or TRBV6-3 and TRBJ2-3; D unclear. CDR1 and CDR2 (germline): MNHEY, SVGEGT. The CDR3 totals 13 residues. Trimming removed 5 bases at V and 4 bases at J, with 10 bases between. CDR3 nucleotides: TGTGCCAGCAGTCAACCGCCCGCAGATACGCAGTATTTT. Protein sequence: CASSQPPADTQYF.

The chain recombines TRBV4-3 with TRBJ1-2; D might be TRBD1 (5 bases). In germline, CDR1 is LGHNA, CDR2 YSLEER. CDR3 length: 15 residues. V lost 3 bases to trimming and J lost 2 bases, with 13 bases between them. CDR3 sequence (DNA): TGCGCCAGCAGCCACGTTTCCGGGGGGAACTATGGCTACACCTTC. Translating it yields CASSHVSGGNYGYTF.

The table lists this clonotype with many counts. This chain links TRBV29-1 with TRBJ2-1, with TRBD2 matching 8 bases. CDR3 length: 14 amino acids. V shed 4 bases and J 4 bases; nucleotides not matched to a gene: 6. From germline, CDR1 is SQVTM and CDR2 ANQGSEA. The CDR3: CSVGRGGPYNEQFF. CDR3 in DNA: TGCAGCGTTGGTCGGGGGGGGCCATACAATGAGCAGTTCTTC.

The V call is TRBV15, the J call TRBJ1-2; D is ambiguous. There are 14 residues in the CDR3. V was cut by 0 bases and J by 2 bases, with 7 bases left in between. Per germline, CDR1 LNHNV and CDR2 YYDKDF (reference sequence). This CDR3 reads CATSRDAENYGYTF. The DNA of the CDR3 is TGTGCCACCAGCAGAGATGCAGAAAACTATGGCTACACCTTC.

The V and J genes are TRBV12-3 or TRBV12-4 and TRBJ1-2, with D possibly TRBD1 on 5 matching bases. The CDR3 has 13 residues. V gave up 6 bases and J gave up 5 bases, with 13 bases separating them. In DNA, the CDR3 is TGTGCCAGCAGATTGTGGGGGGAATATGGCTACACCTTC. This sequence encodes CASRLWGEYGYTF.

In this sample, this clonotype turned up a few times. The chain recombines TRBV2 with TRBJ2-5; possible D gene TRBD2, 6 bases. The V end lost 8 bases, the J end lost 3 bases, and 13 bases lay between the germline ends. Germline CDR1 SNHLY, CDR2 FYNNEI. CDR3 length: 13 amino acids. CDR3 in DNA: TGTGCCAGCTGCCCGGGGGTGAAAGAGACCCAGTACTTC. This translates into CASCPGVKETQYF. Supplemented by reference TRBV2 and TRBJ2-5, the full variable domain reads EPEVTQTPSHQVTQMGQEVILRCVPISNHLYFYWYRQILGQKVEFLVSFYNNEISEKSEIFDDQFSVERPDGSNFTLKIRSTKLEDSAMYFCASCPGVKETQYFGPGTRLLVL.

J is TRBJ1-2 and V is TRBV7-9, with D perhaps TRBD1 (5 bases). This CDR3 contains 14 residues. The germline V gene has CDR1 SEHNR and CDR2 FQNEAQ (reference sequence). Deletions cut 5 bases from V and 1 base from J, with 11 bases between. Here the CDR3 reads CASSDRKFNYGYTF. Here the CDR3 DNA reads TGTGCCAGCAGCGACAGAAAATTTAACTATGGCTACACCTTC.

The gene calls are TRBV4-1 and TRBJ1-5; D unresolved. Germline CDR1 is MGHRA and CDR2 is YSYEKL. This CDR3 has 18 residues. Trimming cost V 4 bases and J 1 base, with 20 bases left between them. Here the CDR3 DNA reads TGCGCCAGCAGCCTTCGAGAGTCCTGGCCAGAGAGCAATCAGCCCCAGCATTTT. This gives the protein CASSLRESWPESNQPQHF.

This clonotype was observed a handful of times. The chain uses TRBV12-3 or TRBV12-4 and TRBJ2-2, with 7 bases lining up with TRBD2. The junction had 4 bases not matched to a gene; V was cut back by 6 bases and J by 3 bases. This CDR3 is 14 amino acids long. CDR3 sequence: CASRGLVDTGELFF. CDR3 coding DNA: TGTGCCAGCAGAGGACTAGTAGACACCGGGGAGCTGTTTTTT.

In its sample, this clonotype was seen a few times. The genes are TRBV12-3 or TRBV12-4 and TRBJ1-4; a possible D gene is TRBD1 (6 bases). V was shortened by 6 bases and J by 3 bases, with 14 bases between the two germline ends. The CDR3 totals 15 residues. CDR3 nucleotides: TGTGCCAGCAGCATCCCCAGGGGTCCTAATGAAAAACTGTTTTTT. Amino acids: CASSIPRGPNEKLFF.

V and J are TRBV24-1 and TRBJ2-1, with 10 bases lining up with TRBD1. V shed 4 bases, J shed 0 bases, and the junction held 14 bases outside the gene matches. The CDR3 contains 20 residues. CDR1 is KGHDR, CDR2 SFDVKD, per germline. As DNA, the CDR3 is TGTGCCACCAGTGACGCCCGCCGGGACAGGGGTCTTCGCTCCTACAATGAGCAGTTCTTC. The encoded protein is CATSDARRDRGLRSYNEQFF.

CDR3 DNA: TGCGCCAGCAGCCAAGATACAAGCGGGGGGTCCAGGGATACGCAGTATTTT. This sequence encodes CASSQDTSGGSRDTQYF. The V and J genes are TRBV4-3 and TRBJ2-3; 9 positions agree with TRBD2. The length of the CDR3 is 17 residues. The germline gives CDR1 LGHNA, CDR2 YSLEER. J gave up 6 bases and V 0 bases, and 10 bases lay outside the gene matches.

The CDR3: CASSYPQRKLAGPYNEQFF. The CDR3 DNA is TGTGCCAGCAGTTACCCCCAGAGAAAGCTAGCGGGACCTTACAATGAGCAGTTCTTC. The chain links TRBV6-6 to TRBJ2-1; TRBD2 agrees at 9 bases. Looked up from germline, CDR1 is MNHNY and CDR2 is SVGAGI (reference sequence). The trim removed 2 bases at V and 4 bases at J, leaving 15 bases unmatched. The CDR3 has 19 residues.

This clonotype was seen only a few times. The rearrangement joins TRBV7-2 to TRBJ2-3, with 8 bases aligning to TRBD1. The trim removed 4 bases at V and 2 bases at J, leaving 2 bases unmatched. Germline CDR1 and CDR2: SGHTA and FQGNSA. The CDR3 is made up of 14 amino acids. The CDR3 protein is CASSYRGSTDTQYF. CDR3 in DNA: TGTGCCAGCAGCTACAGGGGGTCCACAGATACGCAGTATTTT. Using reference TRBV7-2 and TRBJ2-3 for the parts outside the CDR3, the full variable domain is GAGVSQSPSNKVTEKGKDVELRCDPISGHTALYWYRQSLGQGLEFLIYFQGNSAPDKSGLPSDRFSAERTGGSVSTLTIQRTQQEDSAVYLCASSYRGSTDTQYFGPGTRLTVL.

The sample holds many counts of this clonotype. This chain connects TRBV27 to TRBJ2-7; TRBD1 is a possible D gene (6 bases). Trimming took off 0 bases at V and 3 bases at J, with 12 bases between the two ends. The CDR3 sequence is 15 residues long. Germline V gene lookup returns CDR1 MNHEY and CDR2 SMNVEV (reference sequence). The CDR3 here is CASSLSWDNYYEQYF. CDR3 nucleotides: TGTGCCAGCAGTTTATCGTGGGACAACTACTACGAGCAGTACTTC.

This clonotype showed up many times. This rearrangement joins TRBV13 to TRBJ1-2, with 10 bases identical to TRBD1. Germline CDR1 and CDR2: PRHDT and FYEKMQ (reference sequence). CDR3 length equals 12 residues. The ends lost 5 bases at V and 7 bases at J; junction bases unmatched: 1. Here the CDR3 DNA reads TGTGCCAGCAGCCGACAGGGGGCTGGCTACACCTTC. Translated: CASSRQGAGYTF.

The V gene is TRBV6-5, the J gene TRBJ1-1, with 9 bases identical to TRBD1. CDR3 length: 14 amino acids. Unmatched junction bases numbered 5, after V lost 5 bases and J lost 4 bases. Germline values: CDR1 MNHEY, CDR2 SVGAGI. As DNA, the CDR3 is TGTGCCAGCAGTCACAGGGGGCTTAGCACTGAAGCTTTCTTT. Protein product: CASSHRGLSTEAFF.

The chain uses TRBV30 and TRBJ2-1; D may be TRBD2 (5 bases). There are 11 residues in the CDR3. Germline V lookup: CDR1 GTSNPN, CDR2 SVGIG (reference sequence). Trimming shortened V by 4 bases and J by 6 bases, and 7 bases separated the two germline ends. Here the CDR3 reads CAWTAANEQFF. The DNA of the CDR3 is TGTGCCTGGACAGCGGCCAATGAGCAGTTCTTC.

The chain recombines TRBV18 with TRBJ2-3; D is perhaps TRBD2 (8 bases). Trimming removed 4 bases from V and 2 bases from J, with 28 bases in between. The CDR3 extends over 20 amino acids. CDR1 is KGHSH, CDR2 LQKENI, per germline. CDR3 nucleotides: TGTGCCAGCTCACGACGGACAGGCTCAGCGGGGGCCCCGGACACAGATACGCAGTATTTT. It encodes CASSRRTGSAGAPDTDTQYF.

Of note for this clonotype: A much more abundant neighbour one base away suggests this may be a read error. The V call is TRBV28, the J call TRBJ2-1, with a weak D call TRBD2 (5 bases). V was shortened by 7 bases and J by 8 bases, with 18 bases between the two germline ends. The CDR3 has 14 amino acids. The germline V gene encodes CDR1 MDHEN and CDR2 SYDVKM. This CDR3 is CASNSPGGRYEQFF. DNA of the CDR3: TGTGCCAGCAATTCCCCCGGCGGGCGGTATGAGCAGTTCTTC.

The table lists this clonotype with a few counts. V and J are TRBV10-3 and TRBJ2-4, with 12 nucleotides matching TRBD2. This CDR3 contains 14 residues. V shed 10 bases and J 8 bases; nucleotides not matched to a gene: 9. Germline V lookup: CDR1 ENHRY, CDR2 SYGVKD. The CDR3 DNA reads TGTGCCACAAGACTAGCGGGGGTCGGAGACATTCAGTACTTC. Amino acid sequence: CATRLAGVGDIQYF.